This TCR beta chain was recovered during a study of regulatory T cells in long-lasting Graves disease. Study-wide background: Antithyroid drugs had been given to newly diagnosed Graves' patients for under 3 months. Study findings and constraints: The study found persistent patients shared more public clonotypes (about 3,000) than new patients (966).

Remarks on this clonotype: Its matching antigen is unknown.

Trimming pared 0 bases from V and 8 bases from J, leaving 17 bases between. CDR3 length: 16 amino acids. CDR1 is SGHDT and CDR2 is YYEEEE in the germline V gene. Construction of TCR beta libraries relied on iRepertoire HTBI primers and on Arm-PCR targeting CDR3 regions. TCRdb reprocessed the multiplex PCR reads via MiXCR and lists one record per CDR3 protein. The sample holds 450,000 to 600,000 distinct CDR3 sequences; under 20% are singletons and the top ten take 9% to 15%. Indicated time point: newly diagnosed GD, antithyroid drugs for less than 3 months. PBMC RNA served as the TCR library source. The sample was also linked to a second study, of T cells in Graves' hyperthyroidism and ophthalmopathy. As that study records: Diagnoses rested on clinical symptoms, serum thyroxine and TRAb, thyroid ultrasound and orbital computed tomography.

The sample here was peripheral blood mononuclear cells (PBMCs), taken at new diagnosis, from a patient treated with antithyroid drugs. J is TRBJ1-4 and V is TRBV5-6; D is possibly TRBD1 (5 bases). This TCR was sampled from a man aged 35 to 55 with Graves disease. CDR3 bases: TGTGCCAGCAGCTTGGGTCGCCGACAGACCCTGGAAAAACTGTTTTTT. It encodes CASSLGRRQTLEKLFF.